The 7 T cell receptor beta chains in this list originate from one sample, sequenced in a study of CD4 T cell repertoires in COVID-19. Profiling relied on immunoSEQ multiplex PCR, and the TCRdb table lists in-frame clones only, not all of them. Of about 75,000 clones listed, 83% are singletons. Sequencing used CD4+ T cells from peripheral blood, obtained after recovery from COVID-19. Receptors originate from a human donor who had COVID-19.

The CDR3 protein is CASSQRAGLADSYEQYF. CDR3 sequence (DNA): TGTGCCAGCAGCCAACGAGCGGGACTAGCGGACTCCTACGAGCAGTACTTC. The rearrangement links TRBV5-5 to TRBJ2-7, with 11 nucleotides matching TRBD2. Trimming took 4 bases from V and 0 from J; bases not matched to a gene: 9. The CDR3 totals 17 residues. In germline, CDR1 is SGHKS, CDR2 YYEKEE (reference sequence).

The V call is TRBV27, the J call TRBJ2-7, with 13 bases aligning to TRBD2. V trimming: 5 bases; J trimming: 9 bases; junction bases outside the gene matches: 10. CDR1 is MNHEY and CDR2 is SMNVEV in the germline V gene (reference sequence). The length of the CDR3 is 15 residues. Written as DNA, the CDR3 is TGTGCCAGCAGTGACCGGACTAGCGGGAGCCTAATGCAGTACTTC. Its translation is CASSDRTSGSLMQYF.

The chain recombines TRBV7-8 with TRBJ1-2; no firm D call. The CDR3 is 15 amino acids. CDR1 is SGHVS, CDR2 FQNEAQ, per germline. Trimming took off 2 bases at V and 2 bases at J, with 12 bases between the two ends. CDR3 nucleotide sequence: TGTGCCAGCAGCTTACACAGCGAGTTGAACTATGGCTACACCTTC. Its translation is CASSLHSELNYGYTF.

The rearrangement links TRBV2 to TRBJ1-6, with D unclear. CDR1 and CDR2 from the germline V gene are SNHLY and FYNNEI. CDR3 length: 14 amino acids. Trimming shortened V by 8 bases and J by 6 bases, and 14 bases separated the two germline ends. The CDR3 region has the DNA TGTGCCAGCGACACAAGCAGACTTAATTCACCCCTCCACTTT. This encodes CASDTSRLNSPLHF.

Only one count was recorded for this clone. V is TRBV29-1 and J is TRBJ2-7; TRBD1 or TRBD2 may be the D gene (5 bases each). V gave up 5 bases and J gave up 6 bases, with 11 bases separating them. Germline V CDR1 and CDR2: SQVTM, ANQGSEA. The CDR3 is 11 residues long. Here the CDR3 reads CSVMHGGEQYF. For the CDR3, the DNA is TGCAGCGTTATGCATGGGGGCGAGCAGTACTTC.

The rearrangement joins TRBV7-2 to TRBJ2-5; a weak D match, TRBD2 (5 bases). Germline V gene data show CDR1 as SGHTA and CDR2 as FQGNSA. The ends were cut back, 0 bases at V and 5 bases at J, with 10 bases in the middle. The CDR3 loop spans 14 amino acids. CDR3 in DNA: TGTGCCAGCAGCTTAGCGCGGGCGTCGGAGACCCAGTACTTC. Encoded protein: CASSLARASETQYF.

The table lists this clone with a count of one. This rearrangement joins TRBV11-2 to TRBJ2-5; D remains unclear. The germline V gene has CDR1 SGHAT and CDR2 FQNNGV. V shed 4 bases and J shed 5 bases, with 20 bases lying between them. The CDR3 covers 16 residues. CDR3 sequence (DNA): TGTGCCAGCAGCTCTTCCGGGTCCTACGTAGGGGAGACCCAGTACTTC. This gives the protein CASSSSGSYVGETQYF.